The 7 T cell receptor beta chains below come from one sample, sequenced in a study of T cell responses to AZD1222 COVID-19 vaccine (dated by TCRdb to 2020 to 2023). The time point tag for this specimen amounts to: about 28 days (+/-7) after the second vaccine dose. The treatment or condition label of this sample denotes: meningococcal conjugate vaccine given as trial control. Libraries were built with the immunoSEQ multiplex PCR assay. TCRdb carries this immuneACCESS record with in-frame sequences only. Its versions omit some clonotypes, under half of them owing to an unresolved V gene in the studies checked, with the rest unexplained. This sample is represented by approximately 200,000 clones; 90% to 95% of them were singletons. The top ten clones comprise over 1.5% of the sample. Sample: peripheral blood, taken 28 days after the second dose of the MenACWY control vaccine. The receptors shown here come from an adult who received the MenACWY meningococcal vaccine as a control.

The table lists this clone with a count of one. J is TRBJ2-3 and V is TRBV6-5; D remains unclear. Germline V gene sequence: CDR1 MNHEY, CDR2 SVGAGI. With 0 bases removed from V and 2 bases from J, the gap between germline ends came to 9 bases. This CDR3 is 15 amino acids long. CDR3 nucleotides: TGTGCCAGCAGTTACTCCATAGGAAACACAGATACGCAGTATTTT. Amino acid sequence: CASSYSIGNTDTQYF.

This chain uses TRBV28 with TRBJ1-5; D not certain. V shed 5 bases and J shed 9 bases, with 11 bases lying between them. Per germline, CDR1 MDHEN and CDR2 SYDVKM. This CDR3 contains 12 residues. CDR3 sequence: CASSLHFPPQHF. The CDR3 DNA reads TGTGCCAGCAGTCTCCATTTTCCGCCCCAGCATTTT.

The chain has TRBV2 and TRBJ1-2; 10 bases fit TRBD1. V was pared by 4 bases and J by 6 bases, with 8 bases of the junction left unmatched. From germline, CDR1 is SNHLY and CDR2 FYNNEI. This CDR3 contains 15 residues. Here the CDR3 reads CASSAGGTGVNGYTF. The CDR3 region has the DNA TGTGCCAGCAGTGCAGGAGGGACAGGGGTAAATGGCTACACCTTC.

This chain uses TRBV4-1 with TRBJ1-4, with D hard to call. The ends were cut back, 1 base at V and 0 bases at J, with 9 bases in the middle. The CDR3 loop spans 16 amino acids. CDR1 is MGHRA and CDR2 is YSYEKL in the germline V gene. The CDR3: CASSQGTVATNEKLFF. Here the CDR3 DNA reads TGCGCCAGCAGCCAAGGCACGGTCGCAACTAATGAAAAACTGTTTTTT.

This chain connects TRBV4-1 to TRBJ2-2, with unresolved D. V gave up 2 bases and J gave up 3 bases, with 4 bases separating them. Germline V lookup: CDR1 MGHRA, CDR2 YSYEKL. The CDR3 has 13 residues. CDR3 residues: CASSQHYTGELFF. For the CDR3, the DNA is TGCGCCAGCAGCCAACACTACACCGGGGAGCTGTTTTTT.

Only one count was recorded for this clone. CDR3 region: CASSDLGRGEAFF. CDR3 bases: TGTGCCAGCAGTGATTTGGGACGGGGTGAAGCTTTCTTT. The chain uses TRBV2 and TRBJ1-1, with D maybe TRBD1 (5 bases). The CDR3 has 13 amino acids. The V end was cut by 3 bases, the J end by 7 bases, with 12 bases between. The V gene's germline CDR1 is SNHLY and CDR2 FYNNEI. Using reference TRBV2 and TRBJ1-1 for the parts outside the CDR3, the full variable domain is EPEVTQTPSHQVTQMGQEVILRCVPISNHLYFYWYRQILGQKVEFLVSFYNNEISEKSEIFDDQFSVERPDGSNFTLKIRSTKLEDSAMYFCASSDLGRGEAFFGQGTRLTVV.

The chain carries TRBV28 and TRBJ1-1; D possibly corresponds to TRBD1 (5 bases). This CDR3 has 15 amino acids. Per germline, CDR1 MDHEN and CDR2 SYDVKM. Between the trimmed V and J ends, which lost 6 bases and 0 bases, there was a span of 14 bases. CDR3 amino acids: CASSPTGVMNTEAFF. In DNA, the CDR3 is TGTGCCAGCAGCCCTACAGGAGTTATGAACACTGAAGCTTTCTTT.